The 24 T cell receptor beta chains below come from one sample, sequenced in a study of early T cells in non-severe SARS-CoV-2 infection. MiXCR, run by TCRdb on the 5' RACE reads, gives a single entry per CDR3 protein. In the table there are about 83,000 distinct CDR3 sequences, less than 11% of which are singletons. The sequenced sample was whole blood, obtained at baseline. The receptors derive from an adult who was a healthcare worker with PCR-confirmed SARS-CoV-2 infection or an uninfected control (not recorded which).

In this sample, this clonotype turned up many times. This rearrangement joins TRBV20-1 to TRBJ2-1, with 10 bases identical to TRBD2. The CDR3 consists of 20 residues. Germline CDR1 reads DFQATT; CDR2 reads SNEGSKA (reference sequence). V lost 5 bases, J lost 2 bases, and 21 bases stayed unmatched. CDR3 DNA sequence: TGCAGTGCTCCACCATCTGTCGGACAGCCTAGCGGGAGAGCCTACAATGAGCAGTTCTTC. Residues: CSAPPSVGQPSGRAYNEQFF.

The chain recombines TRBV28 with TRBJ2-3, with 7 positions matching TRBD2. The CDR3 length is 16 residues. Germline loops: CDR1 MDHEN, CDR2 SYDVKM. V lost 4 bases to trimming and J lost 2 bases; unmatched junction nucleotides: 9. CDR3 nucleotide sequence: TGTGCCAGCAGTTCGCCCGGGACTACCAACACAGATACGCAGTATTTT. As protein: CASSSPGTTNTDTQYF.

The chain has TRBV11-3 and TRBJ2-6; 7 bases agree with TRBD1. V lost 5 bases to trimming and J lost 2 bases; unmatched junction nucleotides: 6. In germline, CDR1 is SGHNT, CDR2 YENEEA. This CDR3 is built from 16 residues. CDR3 bases: TGTGCCAGCAGCCCCGGACAGGCAGCTGGGGCCAACGTCCTGACTTTC. Translated, it gives CASSPGQAAGANVLTF.

The gene calls are TRBV3-1 and TRBJ2-1, with D perhaps TRBD2 (6 bases). V shed 3 bases and J shed 0 bases, with 9 bases lying between them. This CDR3 is built from 15 residues. Germline CDR1 is LGHDT and CDR2 is YNNKEL (reference sequence). The CDR3 DNA reads TGTGCCAGCAGCCATGCGGGAAGCTCCTACAATGAGCAGTTCTTC. It is translated as CASSHAGSSYNEQFF.

This clonotype was observed a handful of times. The chain links TRBV5-1 to TRBJ2-7, with D perhaps given as TRBD1 or TRBD2 (6 bases each). Germline loops: CDR1 SGHRS, CDR2 YFSETQ. This CDR3 region has 16 residues. The ends were cut back, 4 bases at V and 5 bases at J, with 22 bases in the middle. CDR3 bases: TGCGCCAGCAGCCCGCTCGGGGGCTTGGAGGCCCACGAGCAGTACTTC. Translation gives CASSPLGGLEAHEQYF.

There are many counts of this clonotype. This sequence joins TRBV15 and TRBJ2-5; D may match TRBD1 or TRBD2 (6 bases each). CDR1 and CDR2 from the germline V gene are LNHNV and YYDKDF (reference sequence). CDR3 length equals 15 residues. The V gene lost 5 bases and the J gene lost 5 bases, with 18 bases spanning the gap. This CDR3 reads CATSGGGLDGETQYF. CDR3 DNA: TGTGCCACCAGCGGAGGGGGACTCGACGGGGAGACCCAGTACTTC.

The CDR3 here is CASSIPTGGQETQYF. CDR3 coding DNA: TGCGCCAGCAGCATTCCGACAGGGGGCCAAGAGACCCAGTACTTC. The chain carries TRBV5-1 and TRBJ2-5, with 9 bases matching TRBD1. CDR1 and CDR2 (germline): SGHRS, YFSETQ. After removal of 4 bases from V and 1 base from J, the junction contained 5 bases not matched to a gene. CDR3 length: 15 amino acids.

The V call is TRBV7-9, the J call TRBJ2-3, with D possibly called TRBD1 or TRBD2 (5 bases each). The CDR3 has 13 residues. Trimming removed 5 bases from V and 5 bases from J, with 11 bases in between. Germline V gene sequence: CDR1 SEHNR, CDR2 FQNEAQ (reference sequence). This CDR3 reads CASSPDGGDTQYF. The CDR3 nucleotides read TGTGCCAGCAGCCCGGATGGGGGAGATACGCAGTATTTT.

The chain couples TRBV11-3 to TRBJ2-2; D is unresolved. Germline V gives CDR1 SGHNT, CDR2 YENEEA. Trimming pared 4 bases from V and 6 bases from J, leaving 9 bases between. This CDR3 spans 13 amino acids. The CDR3 DNA reads as TGTGCCAGCAGCTCCGCATCAGCCGGGGAGCTGTTTTTT. It is translated as CASSSASAGELFF.

This clonotype was detected ten times or more. The V and J genes are TRBV27 and TRBJ1-2; D possibly corresponds to TRBD1 (6 bases). Germline loops: CDR1 MNHEY, CDR2 SMNVEV (reference sequence). The CDR3 extends over 12 amino acids. V dropped 7 bases and J dropped 4 bases, with 10 bases sitting between them. In DNA form, the CDR3 reads TGTGCCAGCAAGGGGGGGACCTATGGCTACACCTTC. The encoded protein is CASKGGTYGYTF.

This clonotype was seen many times. The genes are TRBV5-4 and TRBJ2-5; D is ambiguous. Germline V gene sequence: CDR1 SGHNT, CDR2 YYREEE (reference sequence). V was clipped by 4 bases and J by 5 bases, with 12 bases between them. The CDR3 covers 13 residues. The CDR3 region has the DNA TGTGCCAGCAGCCCGGCCCCGGCCGAGACCCAGTACTTC. Translated, it gives CASSPAPAETQYF. Supplemented by reference TRBV5-4 and TRBJ2-5, the full variable domain reads ETGVTQSPTHLIKTRGQQVTLRCSSQSGHNTVSWYQQALGQGPQFIFQYYREEENGRGNFPPRFSGLQFPNYSSELNVNALELDDSALYLCASSPAPAETQYFGPGTRLLVL.

Ten or more counts support this clonotype. CDR3 sequence reads: CASSEFFTGGPADTQYF. CDR3 nucleotides: TGCGCCAGCAGTGAGTTCTTCACGGGAGGGCCCGCAGATACGCAGTATTTT. V usage is TRBV10-2 and J usage is TRBJ2-3; 8 bases align to TRBD2. The length of the CDR3 is 17 residues. The V gene end was trimmed by 1 base and the J gene end by 4 bases; junction bases not matched to a gene: 10. CDR1 is WSHSY and CDR2 is SAAADI in the germline V gene.

This clonotype was counted at least ten times. The CDR3 here is CAISESPEETQYF. The CDR3 nucleotides read TGTGCCATCAGTGAGTCGCCCGAGGAGACCCAGTACTTC. This chain links TRBV10-3 with TRBJ2-5; D call uncertain. Trimming shortened V by 0 bases and J by 5 bases, and 7 bases separated the two germline ends. The CDR3 sequence is 13 residues long. Germline assignment: CDR1 ENHRY and CDR2 SYGVKD.

This clonotype was detected a few times. CDR3 DNA: TGCGCCAGCAGCCCGAAAAAGGATCTGGGAGACGAGCAGTACTTC. Translation gives CASSPKKDLGDEQYF. The V call is TRBV4-1, the J call TRBJ2-7; possible D gene TRBD2, 5 bases. CDR1 is MGHRA and CDR2 is YSYEKL in the germline V gene. Trimming stripped 4 bases from V and 5 bases from J, with 18 bases between. This CDR3 has 15 residues.

This clonotype was detected ten times or more. The gene calls are TRBV9 and TRBJ1-3, with D unclear. The CDR3 runs to 16 residues. V gave up 0 bases and J gave up 0 bases, with 10 bases separating them. Germline CDR1 is SGDLS and CDR2 is YYNGEE. In DNA, the CDR3 is TGTGCCAGCAGCGTAGTTCCGTCTAGCTCTGGAAACACCATATATTTT. It specifies CASSVVPSSSGNTIYF.

In its sample, this clonotype was seen many times. The CDR3 DNA sequence: TGTGCCAGCTCACCGTCTGTCACCACCGGGGAGCTGTTTTTT. It specifies CASSPSVTTGELFF. The V and J genes are TRBV18 and TRBJ2-2; D is undetermined. Deletions cut 3 bases from V and 4 bases from J, with 9 bases between. CDR3 length equals 14 residues. Germline values: CDR1 KGHSH, CDR2 LQKENI.

This clonotype was observed at least ten times. V is TRBV7-3 and J is TRBJ2-2, with D maybe TRBD2 (6 bases). With 1 base removed from V and 6 bases from J, the gap between germline ends came to 9 bases. Germline V lookup: CDR1 SGHTA, CDR2 FQGTGA. CDR3 length: 14 residues. The CDR3 DNA sequence: TGTGCCAGCAGCTTAATTCCGGGGGCCGGGGAGCTGTTTTTT. Its translation is CASSLIPGAGELFF.

This clonotype was detected many times. This sequence joins TRBV27 and TRBJ1-2, with 9 bases matching TRBD1. The CDR3 runs to 16 residues. Germline lookup yields CDR1 MNHEY and CDR2 SMNVEV (reference sequence). After removal of 5 bases from V and 3 bases from J, the junction contained 10 bases not matched to a gene. The CDR3 sequence: CASSPFTGGADYGYTF. The DNA of the CDR3 is TGTGCCAGCAGTCCCTTTACAGGGGGCGCAGACTATGGCTACACCTTC.

This rearrangement joins TRBV11-2 to TRBJ1-4, with D perhaps matching TRBD1 (5 bases). The germline CDR1 and CDR2 sequences are SGHAT and FQNNGV. The CDR3 has 14 residues. Trimming took off 4 bases at V and 7 bases at J, with 13 bases between the two ends. The DNA of the CDR3 is TGTGCCAGCAGCTCCTGGGGGGTTACTGAAAAACTGTTTTTT. Translated: CASSSWGVTEKLFF.

The CDR3, as DNA: TGTGCCAGCAGCAGACCAGGGAGCCCTCCCTACGAGCAGTACTTC. Protein product: CASSRPGSPPYEQYF. This rearrangement joins TRBV7-2 to TRBJ2-7, with D tentatively TRBD1 or TRBD2 (5 bases each). The CDR3 length is 15 residues. Germline CDR1 reads SGHTA; CDR2 reads FQGNSA. The V and J ends lost 5 bases and 2 bases respectively, with 16 bases between them.

V usage is TRBV9 and J usage is TRBJ2-7, with 10 positions matching TRBD2. The CDR3 extends over 13 amino acids. V was pared by 5 bases and J by 6 bases, with 5 bases of the junction left unmatched. The germline V gene has CDR1 SGDLS and CDR2 YYNGEE. The CDR3 nucleotides read TGTGCCAGCAGTCTAGCGGGAGCCGGCGAGCAGTACTTC. As protein: CASSLAGAGEQYF.

The V gene is TRBV6-1, the J gene TRBJ2-3, with unresolved D. From germline, CDR1 is MNHNS and CDR2 SASEGT. This CDR3 region has 13 residues. V lost 2 bases and J 7 bases, leaving 10 bases between the germline ends. CDR3 sequence (DNA): TGTGCCAGCAGTGAACGGGCAGATAATACGCAGTATTTT. Encoded protein: CASSERADNTQYF.

V is TRBV20-1 and J is TRBJ2-7; 8 nucleotides align to TRBD1. The CDR3 is 13 amino acids. Germline CDR1 reads DFQATT; CDR2 reads SNEGSKA (reference sequence). Trimming cost V 5 bases and J 3 bases; bases outside gene matches: 6. CDR3: CSAWGRGLYEQYF. The DNA for the CDR3 is TGCAGTGCTTGGGGCAGGGGGCTCTACGAGCAGTACTTC.

This clonotype was picked up many times. V usage is TRBV3-1 and J usage is TRBJ2-7, with D perhaps TRBD1 (6 bases). V dropped 0 bases and J dropped 5 bases, with 8 bases sitting between them. Germline CDR1 reads LGHDT; CDR2 reads YNNKEL (reference sequence). CDR3 length equals 13 residues. The chain's CDR3 is CASSQDRGNEQYF. The CDR3 DNA reads TGTGCCAGCAGCCAAGACAGGGGTAACGAGCAGTACTTC.